Detailed here is one T cell receptor beta chain. The sample belongs to a study of ipilimumab plus nivolumab after autologous stem cell transplantation. Study-level background: Median doses per patient: four or five ipilimumab, under ten nivolumab.

Repertoires were generated with immunoSEQ multiplex PCR, while TCRdb's copy carries only in-frame clones and drops some. The sample lists tens of thousands of clones, about 83% occurring once. Between the trimmed V and J ends, which lost 5 bases and 7 bases, there was a span of 14 bases. The CDR3 spans 13 residues. CDR1 SGHTA and CDR2 FQGTGA come from the germline V gene. Starting 14 to 28 days after autologous transplant, ipilimumab 1 mg/kg was given. The chain is built from TRBV7-3 and TRBJ1-1; D possibly corresponds to TRBD1 (5 bases). The sample here was PBMCs, taken in a trial of ipilimumab plus nivolumab as post-transplant consolidation. The TCR comes from a male donor with diffuse large B-cell lymphoma. CDR3 sequence (DNA): TGTGCCAGCAGCGCCTGGCGGGGGGTTGAAGCTTTCTTT. Translating gives CASSAWRGVEAFF.